This is a list of T cell receptor beta chains from one sample in a study of CD8 T cells in ankylosing spondylitis. TCRdb ran MiXCR on the 5' RACE reads and lists one entry per CDR3 protein. Among 700,000 or so distinct CDR3 sequences, around 19% were seen once, and the ten largest hold about 19%. The sequencing sample was made of blood, either unsorted or a sorted T cell fraction (not recorded which). These receptors were collected from a male donor with ankylosing spondylitis. Each CDR3 is given without its conserved first and last residue. A row's size may be missing; if present it is once, few, many or a size class.

TRBJ2-1 TRBV9 13 few ASSVGDRSYNEQF
TRBJ2-7 TRBV6-1 11 . ASSRPPGREQY
TRBJ2-7 TRBV6-1 15 . ASSRMAPGQGHYEQY
TRBJ2-3 TRBV12-3/TRBV12-4 13 . ASSLGRGPTDTQY
TRBJ2-3 TRBV3-1 13 few ASSPRDRRTDTQY
TRBJ2-2 TRBV10-3 16 few AISETKIGGRNTGELF
TRBJ2-1 TRBV27 10 few ASSTRFNEQF
TRBJ1-4 TRBV29-1 11 few SVDTGTNEKLF
TRBJ2-3 TRBV12-3/TRBV12-4 9 few ASRFLDTQY
TRBJ2-7 TRBV20-1 14 few SATGTSGGLSYEQY
TRBJ1-1 TRBV27 11 many ASSSAGDTEAF
TRBJ1-2 TRBV7-8 11 once ASSIDRDYGYT
TRBJ2-5 TRBV29-1 12 . STRLSSAQETQY
TRBJ2-2 TRBV11-2 12 few ASSPFSETGELF
TRBJ2-7 TRBV5-1 14 . ASSFGLAGATYEQY
TRBJ2-1 TRBV5-1 14 few ASSWPRGVSYNEQF
TRBJ1-1 TRBV6-5 14 few ASSYSSGTPYPEAF
TRBJ2-3 TRBV4-2 11 . ASSQAPQDTQY
TRBJ2-2 TRBV18 16 few ASSPAGSGLANTGELF
TRBJ2-7 TRBV6-1 11 . ASALTVSYEQY
TRBJ2-2 TRBV20-1 13 . SASDPAGGTGELF
TRBJ2-7 TRBV15 13 . ATSREAGASYEQY
TRBJ2-4 TRBV4-3 12 few ASSQKRRGNIQY